Below, 3 T cell receptor beta chains from the same sample are listed, as sequenced in a study of beta chain features in type 1 diabetes. Since all of the isolated RNA was reverse transcribed, expressed TCRB transcripts were what got sequenced. Some clones are missing from TCRdb's copy, which holds only in-frame ones; the method was immunoSEQ multiplex PCR. Of a few hundred thousand clones listed, about 15% are singletons. Material: naive CD4+ T cells from blood. Receptors were obtained from a young man in good health.

The sample holds a few counts of this clone. The chain uses TRBV30 and TRBJ1-4; D unclear. Germline loops: CDR1 GTSNPN, CDR2 SVGIG (reference sequence). V was cut by 4 bases and J by 8 bases, with 14 bases left in between. This CDR3 has 13 residues. CDR3 DNA: TGTGCCTGGAACGCACTCCCACGGGAAAAACTGTTTTTT. This codes for CAWNALPREKLFF.

The gene calls are TRBV7-9 and TRBJ1-2; D gene ambiguous. The germline CDR1 and CDR2 sequences are SEHNR and FQNEAQ (reference sequence). This CDR3 region has 15 residues. V shed 2 bases and J shed 7 bases, with 17 bases lying between them. The CDR3 nucleotides are TGTGCCAGCAGCTTAAGGCTGGGTTTGGATGCTGGCTACACCTTC. Amino acid sequence: CASSLRLGLDAGYTF.

The CDR3 DNA is TGTGCCAGCAGCATCCAGACAGGGGCGGGGGAGCAGTACTTC. It specifies CASSIQTGAGEQYF. The rearrangement uses TRBV5-4 and TRBJ2-7; 8 bases fit TRBD1. Germline loops: CDR1 SGHNT, CDR2 YYREEE (reference sequence). The CDR3 extends over 14 amino acids. V dropped 4 bases and J dropped 7; count of bases not matched to a gene: 10.